This paragraph reports one TCR beta chain. In the original analysis: Quantification of nucleated cells was approximated via reference gene primer amplification. The method was immunoSEQ multiplex PCR; TCRdb's version includes in-frame clones alone and lacks a portion of them. Clone size and the V and J calls come from that table; the DNA yielded D and trimming. Among about 120,000 clones listed, roughly 84% were seen once. The data originate from a study of blood T cell repertoires in COVID-19. About the study: Researchers got acute and convalescent COVID-19 samples from the United States, Italy and Spain.

V lost 0 bases and J lost 2, with 14 bases in between. CDR3 length equals 16 residues. Germline V gene data show CDR1 as MNHEY and CDR2 as SVGAGI. This sequence joins TRBV6-5 and TRBJ2-7; a weak D match, TRBD2 (6 bases). The receptor comes from a man in his forties with acute or convalescent COVID-19. Material: peripheral blood. The CDR3 region is CASSYSYLGGTYEQYF. The CDR3 coding sequence is TGTGCCAGCAGTTACTCGTACCTTGGGGGGACCTACGAGCAGTACTTC.